What follows are 8 T cell receptor beta chains derived from one specimen sequenced in a study of blood T cells in healthy people across ages. It was with a sample-barcoded 5' primer and a J-beta primer mix that a second PCR of about 6 to 12 cycles was run. TCRdb recomputed calls from the 5' RACE reads with MiXCR, one row per CDR3 protein. Of around 500,000 distinct CDR3 sequences in the sample, about 26% were seen once. These data were also filed under a second study, of T cells of mothers and their children.

Material: blood. The origin of the receptors is a boy aged 2 to 9 in good health.

This sequence joins TRBV7-9 and TRBJ2-3; unclear D gene. CDR1 and CDR2 from the germline V gene are SEHNR and FQNEAQ (reference sequence). Trimming pared 6 bases from V and 2 bases from J, leaving 12 bases between. This CDR3 is 14 amino acids long. The CDR3 region has the DNA TGTGCCAGCAGGCGCGGCGGCCTCACAGATACGCAGTATTTT. Protein sequence: CASRRGGLTDTQYF.

This clonotype was seen only a few times. The chain recombines TRBV25-1 with TRBJ2-5; 7 nucleotides line up with TRBD1. The DNA matches TRBJ2-1 better at its end, which makes the J call doubtful. The germline CDR1 and CDR2 sequences are MGHDK and SYGVNS. The CDR3 sequence is 12 residues long. The CDR3 nucleotides are TGTGCCAGCAGTACAGGGGTGGGTGAGCAGTTCTTC. Its protein product is CASSTGVGEQFF.

This clonotype has a handful of counts. This rearrangement joins TRBV6-6 to TRBJ2-3; possible D gene TRBD1, 6 bases. Trimming stripped 8 bases from V and 1 base from J, with 7 bases between. The germline V gene has CDR1 MNHNY and CDR2 SVGAGI (reference sequence). The length of the CDR3 is 12 residues. The CDR3 protein is CASEGGTDTQYF. CDR3 coding DNA: TGTGCCAGCGAGGGGGGCACAGATACGCAGTATTTT.

The genes are TRBV3-1 and TRBJ2-7; the match to TRBD1 covers 8 bases. CDR1 and CDR2 from the germline V gene are LGHDT and YNNKEL (reference sequence). V trimming: 3 bases; J trimming: 2 bases; junction bases outside the gene matches: 6. This CDR3 spans 15 amino acids. CDR3: CASSHAGTGPYEQYF. In DNA form, the CDR3 reads TGTGCCAGCAGCCACGCCGGGACAGGACCCTACGAGCAGTACTTC.

The table lists this clonotype with a few counts. One end of the junction does not line up with germline, which may come from a read error. The chain couples TRBV6-5 to TRBJ2-4; D uncertain. Germline CDR1 MNHEY, CDR2 SVGAGI. This CDR3 has 11 amino acids. The CDR3 sequence is CAVGAENIQYF. Written as DNA, the CDR3 is TGTGCCGTTGGAGCCGAAAACATTCAGTACTTC.

The V and J genes are TRBV2 and TRBJ2-1, with D tentatively TRBD2 (5 bases). The CDR3 sequence is 15 residues long. CDR1 is SNHLY and CDR2 is FYNNEI in the germline V gene. Between the trimmed V and J ends, which lost 1 base and 4 bases, there was a span of 11 bases. The CDR3 sequence: CASSEERSVYNEQFF. In nucleotides, the CDR3 is TGTGCCAGCAGTGAAGAACGTAGCGTATACAATGAGCAGTTCTTC.

The chain combines TRBV5-1 with TRBJ1-5; no clear D. Germline CDR1 SGHRS, CDR2 YFSETQ. The length of the CDR3 is 13 residues. V shed 5 bases and J shed 6 bases, with 12 bases lying between them. CDR3 DNA sequence: TGCGCCAGCAGTCGGCAAGTCGGTCAGCCCCAGCATTTT. Its translation: CASSRQVGQPQHF. Using reference TRBV5-1 and TRBJ1-5 for the parts outside the CDR3, the full variable domain is KAGVTQTPRYLIKTRGQQVTLSCSPISGHRSVSWYQQTPGQGLQFLFEYFSETQRNKGNFPGRFSGRQFSNSRSEMNVSTLELGDSALYLCASSRQVGQPQHFGDGTRLSIL.

The chain joins TRBV12-3 or TRBV12-4 to TRBJ2-5; weak D call: TRBD2 (5 bases). The germline V and J ends were trimmed by 3 bases and 3 bases, with 11 bases remaining between them. This CDR3 contains 14 residues. This chain's CDR3 is CASSFQRIEETQYF. The CDR3 nucleotides are TGTGCCAGCAGTTTCCAGCGGATAGAAGAGACCCAGTACTTC.